These 27 T cell receptor beta chains originate from one sample sequenced in a study of T cell repertoires in cytomegalovirus infection. TCRdb independently ran MiXCR on the reads; one entry per CDR3 protein. The table shows approximately 770,000 distinct CDR3 sequences, with under 35% occurring only once. These receptors' targets are unknown. This specimen consisted of cultured CD8+ T cells from PBMCs, obtained from culture after CMV antigen stimulation. These TCRs come from a human donor in good health (CMV status not recorded). Some clones in this sample may be carry-over from other donors' samples.

This sequence joins TRBV29-1 and TRBJ1-2, with 9 bases fitting TRBD1. Germline-derived CDR1 and CDR2 are SQVTM and ANQGSEA. Trimming at V came to 8 bases and at J to 8 bases, leaving 12 bases not matched to a gene. This CDR3 comprises 13 residues. The CDR3 sequence is CSFTTGGHPGYTF. The CDR3 nucleotides are TGCAGCTTCACCACAGGGGGCCATCCGGGCTACACCTTC. Full variable domain (outside the CDR3, taken from reference TRBV29-1 and TRBJ1-2): SAVISQKPSRDICQRGTSLTIQCQVDSQVTMMFWYRQQPGQSLTLIATANQGSEATYESGFVIDKFPISRPNLTFSTLTVSNMSPEDSSIYLCSFTTGGHPGYTFGSGTRLTVV.

The chain combines TRBV12-3 or TRBV12-4 with TRBJ2-3, with D perhaps TRBD1 (5 bases). V was cut by 5 bases and J by 3 bases, with 21 bases left in between. The CDR3 runs to 17 residues. CDR3 in amino acids: CASSPSSGPLGTDTQYF. The CDR3 coding sequence is TGTGCCAGCAGTCCATCCTCAGGGCCCTTGGGTACAGATACGCAGTATTTT.

This clonotype was detected only a few times. The rearrangement uses TRBV2 and TRBJ2-2; 10 bases align to TRBD2. CDR3 size: 16 residues. V was clipped by 6 bases and J by 4 bases; unmatched bases: 8. In germline, CDR1 is SNHLY, CDR2 FYNNEI. CDR3 residues: CASRSTSGASTGELFF. CDR3 sequence (DNA): TGTGCCAGCAGAAGCACTAGCGGGGCTTCCACCGGGGAGCTGTTTTTT.

This chain connects TRBV6-6 to TRBJ1-1; tentatively, D is TRBD1 (5 bases). The CDR3 is made up of 14 amino acids. Deletions cut 6 bases from V and 3 bases from J, with 14 bases between. CDR1 and CDR2 (germline): MNHNY, SVGAGI (reference sequence). The CDR3 sequence: CASSPWAGHTEAFF. CDR3 in DNA: TGTGCCAGCAGCCCTTGGGCGGGGCACACTGAAGCTTTCTTT.

The chain joins TRBV7-9 to TRBJ2-7, with D possibly called TRBD1 or TRBD2 (5 bases each). This CDR3 has 17 amino acids. Germline V CDR1 and CDR2: SEHNR, FQNEAQ (reference sequence). V was clipped by 5 bases and J by 2 bases, with 22 bases between them. The CDR3 region has the DNA TGTGCCAGCAGCGGGAGCCGGGACCCGTTCTCTCCCTACGAGCAGTACTTC. Amino acid sequence: CASSGSRDPFSPYEQYF.

This clonotype appeared once. The V and J genes are TRBV19 and TRBJ2-2, with 7 bases aligning to TRBD1. V trimming: 6 bases; J trimming: 6 bases; junction bases outside the gene matches: 10. The CDR3 length is 15 residues. The germline V gene has CDR1 LNHDA and CDR2 SQIVND (reference sequence). In DNA, the CDR3 is TGTGCCAGTAGACGTGGACAGGTCATCTCCGGGGAGCTGTTTTTT. Its translation: CASRRGQVISGELFF.

This clonotype was observed at least ten times. The rearrangement joins TRBV4-1 to TRBJ2-3; 8 bases map to TRBD2. The V gene end was trimmed by 1 base and the J gene end by 3 bases; junction bases not matched to a gene: 15. CDR1 is MGHRA and CDR2 is YSYEKL in the germline V gene. CDR3 length: 19 amino acids. The CDR3 DNA sequence: TGCGCCAGCAGCCAAGTTTCCGCGTCGGGGGGGCCGTCGACAGATACGCAGTATTTT. Its translation: CASSQVSASGGPSTDTQYF.

For this clonotype: The junction does not match germline at one end; this may be a read error. This sequence joins TRBV6-5 and TRBJ1-1; perhaps TRBD1 as D (5 bases). The CDR3 is 13 amino acids. Germline CDR1 reads MNHEY; CDR2 reads SVGAGI. The CDR3: CASQKGLNTEAIF. CDR3 DNA: TGTGCCAGCCAGAAGGGGTTGAACACTGAAGCTATCTTT.

This clonotype was seen at least ten times. The rearrangement joins TRBV4-1 to TRBJ2-3, with unresolved D. Germline values: CDR1 MGHRA, CDR2 YSYEKL. V was shortened by 0 bases and J by 4 bases, with 17 bases between the two germline ends. The CDR3 is 17 residues long. CDR3 nucleotides: TGCGCCAGCAGCCAAGATTACGGTGTCTACCCTCCAGATACGCAGTATTTT. Its translation: CASSQDYGVYPPDTQYF.

This clonotype was counted once. Compared with germline, one end of the junction differs, possibly owing to a read error. For the CDR3, the DNA is TGTGTCAGTAGTAGCGGACAGACAGATACGCAGTATTTT. It codes for CVSSSGQTDTQYF. The J gene is TRBJ2-3, the V gene TRBV19; tentatively, D is TRBD1 or TRBD2 (6 bases each). This CDR3 has 13 amino acids. Germline CDR1 is LNHDA and CDR2 is SQIVND (reference sequence).

This clonotype has a handful of counts. The rearrangement uses TRBV15 and TRBJ1-5; 7 positions match TRBD1. CDR3 length equals 17 residues. Germline trimming cut 0 bases from V and 5 bases from J; bases unmatched to any gene: 10. Germline loops: CDR1 LNHNV, CDR2 YYDKDF (reference sequence). CDR3 amino acids: CATSRDQLGDSHQPQHF. DNA for the CDR3: TGTGCCACCAGCAGAGATCAACTCGGGGACAGTCATCAGCCCCAGCATTTT.

V usage is TRBV5-1 and J usage is TRBJ2-5; the D is unclear. Per the germline V gene, CDR1 is SGHRS and CDR2 is YFSETQ. The CDR3 runs 11 residues. Trimming removed 5 bases at V and 5 bases at J, with 7 bases between. DNA of the CDR3: TGCGCCAGCAGGCAAACGGAGACCCAGTACTTC. Encoded protein: CASRQTETQYF.

The table lists this clonotype with a few counts. The CDR3 nucleotides read TGTGCTAGTGGTAAACAGGGGTTACACGGCTACACCTTC. As protein: CASGKQGLHGYTF. V usage is TRBV12-5 and J usage is TRBJ1-2, with 7 nucleotides matching TRBD1. Germline CDR1 LGHNT, CDR2 FRNRAP. The trim removed 5 bases at V and 8 bases at J, leaving 8 bases unmatched. The CDR3 consists of 13 residues.

The V and J genes are TRBV6-8 and TRBJ1-1, with D maybe TRBD1 (6 bases). The CDR3 is 15 amino acids. The germline CDR1 and CDR2 sequences are MNHGY and SAAAGT. V dropped 6 bases and J dropped 11 bases, with 25 bases sitting between them. In DNA form, the CDR3 reads TGTGCCAGCAGCCAGCTTGACCAGGGGTCGCTGGGTGCTTTCTTT. This encodes CASSQLDQGSLGAFF.

The chain is built from TRBV27 and TRBJ2-3; D ambiguous. There are 14 residues in the CDR3. Germline lookup yields CDR1 MNHEY and CDR2 SMNVEV (reference sequence). The V gene lost 2 bases and the J gene lost 2 bases, with 8 bases spanning the gap. The CDR3 spells CASSLPSPTDTQYF. The CDR3 region has the DNA TGTGCCAGCAGTTTACCGTCACCCACAGATACGCAGTATTTT.

V and J are TRBV20-1 and TRBJ2-7, with unresolved D. V was cut by 6 bases and J by 2 bases, with 11 bases left in between. Germline values: CDR1 DFQATT, CDR2 SNEGSKA (reference sequence). The CDR3 contains 12 residues. CDR3 nucleotides: TGCAGTGCAAGTAACGGTCCCTACGAGCAGTACTTC. The encoded protein is CSASNGPYEQYF.

The rearrangement uses TRBV28 and TRBJ2-3; 7 nucleotides line up with TRBD1. Germline CDR1 MDHEN, CDR2 SYDVKM. There are 15 residues in the CDR3. After removal of 7 bases from V and 2 bases from J, the junction contained 9 bases not matched to a gene. The CDR3 DNA reads as TGTGCCAGCACCGACACAGGGGATTTCACAGATACGCAGTATTTT. Residues: CASTDTGDFTDTQYF. Filled out from reference TRBV28 and TRBJ2-3, the complete variable domain reads DVKVTQSSRYLVKRTGEKVFLECVQDMDHENMFWYRQDPGLGLRLIYFSYDVKMKEKGDIPEGYSVSREKKERFSLILESASTNQTSMYLCASTDTGDFTDTQYFGPGTRLTVL.

This rearrangement joins TRBV7-9 to TRBJ2-2; D tentatively reads TRBD1 or TRBD2 (5 bases each). The ends were cut back, 5 bases at V and 5 bases at J, with 21 bases in the middle. The CDR3 loop spans 17 amino acids. Germline values: CDR1 SEHNR, CDR2 FQNEAQ (reference sequence). CDR3 residues: CASSPPDAPWGTGELFF. The DNA of the CDR3 is TGTGCCAGCAGCCCCCCCGACGCGCCCTGGGGGACCGGGGAGCTGTTTTTT.

The chain links TRBV27 to TRBJ2-1; D may be TRBD1 (5 bases). Trimming shortened V by 2 bases and J by 6 bases, and 8 bases separated the two germline ends. This CDR3 is 13 amino acids long. In germline, CDR1 is MNHEY, CDR2 SMNVEV (reference sequence). The CDR3 DNA reads as TGTGCCAGCAGTTTACAAGACAGCAATGAGCAGTTCTTC. As protein: CASSLQDSNEQFF.

This sequence joins TRBV27 and TRBJ1-6, with D possibly being TRBD1 (6 bases). This CDR3 has 16 amino acids. Germline lookup yields CDR1 MNHEY and CDR2 SMNVEV (reference sequence). Deletions cut 0 bases from V and 4 bases from J, with 10 bases between. The CDR3 loop reads CASSLSKGGYNSPLHF. DNA of the CDR3: TGTGCCAGCAGTTTATCGAAAGGGGGATATAATTCACCCCTCCACTTT.

Many counts were recorded for this clonotype. The V and J genes are TRBV7-9 and TRBJ2-4, with no clear D. Trimming took off 5 bases at V and 1 base at J, with 15 bases between the two ends. Germline CDR1 reads SEHNR; CDR2 reads FQNEAQ (reference sequence). The CDR3 covers 16 residues. As DNA, the CDR3 is TGTGCCAGCAGCCCGAGCTGGGGTCTGGCCAAAAACATTCAGTACTTC. Translated, it gives CASSPSWGLAKNIQYF.

This clonotype was counted at least ten times. This chain joins TRBV7-6 and TRBJ1-1; 7 bases fit TRBD1. V was clipped by 2 bases and J by 7 bases; unmatched bases: 10. Germline V gives CDR1 SGHVS, CDR2 FNYEAQ. The CDR3 totals 15 residues. CDR3 nucleotide sequence: TGTGCCAGCAGCTTAAACCGACCAGGGGGGGGTGAAGCTTTCTTT. Translation: CASSLNRPGGGEAFF.

This clonotype was counted a few times. The chain has TRBV7-8 and TRBJ2-1; 10 bases align to TRBD2. V was clipped by 3 bases and J by 4 bases; unmatched bases: 6. Germline CDR1 is SGHVS and CDR2 is FQNEAQ. This CDR3 is 16 amino acids long. The CDR3 loop is CASSFPSGGLYNEQFF. The CDR3 DNA reads TGTGCCAGCAGCTTCCCTAGCGGGGGCTTATACAATGAGCAGTTCTTC.

The chain employs TRBV6-5 and TRBJ2-2; no reliable D call. Trimming stripped 0 bases from V and 5 bases from J, with 10 bases between. From germline, CDR1 is MNHEY and CDR2 SVGAGI. The CDR3 is 15 amino acids. The CDR3 bases are TGTGCCAGCAGTTACTCGCCAGAGTGGACCGGGGAGCTGTTTTTT. It translates to CASSYSPEWTGELFF.

In its sample, this clonotype was seen many times. The chain links TRBV5-6 to TRBJ1-6; 9 nucleotides match TRBD1. V was pared by 3 bases and J by 9 bases, with 4 bases of the junction left unmatched. The CDR3 covers 14 residues. Germline CDR1 and CDR2: SGHDT and YYEEEE. DNA for the CDR3: TGTGCCAGCAGCTGGGGACAGGGAGGTTCACCCCTCCACTTT. This encodes CASSWGQGGSPLHF.

V and J are TRBV7-8 and TRBJ2-1, with TRBD2 matching 7 bases. Germline lookup yields CDR1 SGHVS and CDR2 FQNEAQ. The CDR3 sequence is 15 residues long. J lost 8 bases, V lost 5 bases, and 12 bases had no gene match. The CDR3 nucleotides are TGTGCCAGCAGCCACCGGACTAGTTCAAGAGATGAGCAGTTCTTC. Its protein is CASSHRTSSRDEQFF.

Concerning this clonotype: It may be a read error: a sequence one base away is much more abundant. The rearrangement uses TRBV7-2 and TRBJ2-5; 9 nucleotides agree with TRBD1. The V gene's germline CDR1 is SGHTA and CDR2 FQGNSA. The CDR3 is 13 amino acids. Unmatched junction bases numbered 3, after V lost 5 bases and J lost 5 bases. The CDR3 region has the DNA TGTGCCAGCAGCGGGACAGGGTGGGAGACCCAGTACTTC. Encoded protein: CASSGTGWETQYF.